One sample yielded the 28 T cell receptor delta chains listed below, sequenced in a study of gamma-delta T cells after stem cell transplantation. TCRdb reanalysed the RT-PCR reads via CATT. The sample holds 2,800 or so delta-chain clones; roughly 2.8% are singletons and the top ten take just over 20%. Specimen: gamma-delta T cells. The source of these receptors is a human donor. It is not recorded whose cells these are; they may come from a transplant donor.

A word on this clone: A far more abundant clone sits one base away, making this likely a read error. Other DNA sequences in the same sample also yield this CDR3. The chain combines TRDV2 with TRDJ1, with a weak D call TRDD3 (6 bases). CDR1 is GEAIGNYY and CDR2 is EKD in the germline V gene. Trimming pared 7 bases from V and 0 bases from J, leaving 23 bases between. The CDR3 consists of 17 residues. CDR3 nucleotide sequence: TGTGCCTGCGATAGGCTACTGGGTCACCAGAACACCGATAAACTCATCTTT. Translating it yields CACDRLLGHQNTDKLIF.

Comment on this clone: Given a far larger clone just one base away, this is likely a sequencing read error. The same CDR3 is also encoded by other DNA sequences in this sample. V usage is TRDV2 and J usage is TRDJ1; 7 bases map to TRDD3. The CDR3 loop spans 15 amino acids. The V segment lost 7 bases and the J segment 3 bases; nucleotides outside the gene matches: 13. Germline CDR1 reads GEAIGNYY; CDR2 reads EKD. CDR3 in amino acids: CACDSLLGTSDKLIF. The DNA for the CDR3 is TGTGCCTGCGACTCTCTACTGGGGACCTCCGATAAACTCATCTTT.

This clone was counted only a few times. This sequence is one base from a far larger clone and is likely a read error. The chain uses TRDV2 and TRDJ1, with TRDD3 matching over 11 bases. The ends lost 0 bases at V and 11 bases at J; junction bases unmatched: 7. CDR1 and CDR2 from the germline V gene are GEAIGNYY and EKD. This CDR3 comprises 14 residues. The CDR3: CACDTLLGDTRLIF. CDR3 DNA sequence: TGTGCCTGTGACACCCTTCTGGGGGATACTCGGCTCATCTTT.

On this clone itself: The amino acid sequence in TCRdb belongs to a much larger clone and departs from this DNA's translation at residue 5, likely a sequencing read error; the sequence shown is translated from the DNA. This chain connects TRDV2 to TRDJ1; 10 nucleotides line up with TRDD3. The CDR3 is 18 amino acids. V was pared by 3 bases and J by 0 bases, with 12 bases of the junction left unmatched. Germline-derived CDR1 and CDR2 are GEAIGNYY and EKD. Here the CDR3 reads CACDSLRTGGLYTDKLIF. DNA of the CDR3: TGTGCCTGTGACTCCCTTCGTACTGGGGGATTGTACACCGATAAACTCATCTTT.

Comment on this clone: A read error is the likely source, as a far larger clone sits one nucleotide away. Within the sample, other DNA sequences also encode this same CDR3. J is TRDJ1 and V is TRDV2; 7 bases map to TRDD3. This CDR3 is 15 amino acids long. The ends lost 2 bases at V and 0 bases at J; junction bases unmatched: 5. From germline, CDR1 is GEAIGNYY and CDR2 EKD. The CDR3 coding sequence is TGTGCCTGTGACAAATTGGGGGAGTACACCGATAAACTCATCTTT. Protein product: CACDKLGEYTDKLIF.

This clone is judged medium-sized (0.01 to 0.1%). The rearrangement links TRDV2 to TRDJ3; D remains unclear. V was trimmed by 3 bases and J by 3 bases, leaving 8 bases between them. CDR1 and CDR2 (germline): GEAIGNYY, EKD. The CDR3 is made up of 15 amino acids. Here the CDR3 DNA reads TGTGCCTGTGACCCTATTGGCTGGGACACCCGACAGATGTTTTTC. Protein product: CACDPIGWDTRQMFF.

This clone is labeled as medium-sized. This chain links TRDV2 with TRDJ3; possibly TRDD3 for D (6 bases). V lost 0 bases, J lost 0 bases, and 11 bases lay in between. The germline V gene has CDR1 GEAIGNYY and CDR2 EKD. The CDR3 runs to 18 residues. CDR3 in DNA: TGTGCCTGTGACACCTGGGGGGACCGCTCCTGGGACACCCGACAGATGTTTTTC. Amino acids: CACDTWGDRSWDTRQMFF.

This clone is classed as medium-sized (0.01 to 0.1%). This chain connects TRDV2 to TRDJ3; weak D call: TRDD3 (6 bases). CDR1 and CDR2 from the germline V gene are GEAIGNYY and EKD. Trimming cost V 1 base and J 0 bases, with 15 bases left between them. CDR3 length: 19 residues. Here the CDR3 DNA reads TGTGCCTGTGACACTTTGTTACGGGGGAGCTCCTGGGACACCCGACAGATGTTTTTC. Translating gives CACDTLLRGSSWDTRQMFF.

By its share, this clone is medium-sized. Other DNA sequences from this sample encode an identical CDR3 as well. The chain employs TRDV2 and TRDJ1, with 9 bases matching TRDD3. Germline values: CDR1 GEAIGNYY, CDR2 EKD. V lost 2 bases to trimming and J lost 1 base; unmatched junction nucleotides: 13. The CDR3 is 18 residues long. CDR3: CACDILRGYARFTDKLIF. The CDR3 region has the DNA TGTGCCTGTGACATCTTAAGGGGATACGCAAGGTTCACCGATAAACTCATCTTT.

This clone was seen a few times. This likely stems from a read error, as it lies one base from a far larger clone. The V and J genes are TRDV2 and TRDJ1; the match to TRDD3 covers 11 bases. The CDR3 sequence is 15 residues long. Germline CDR1 is GEAIGNYY and CDR2 is EKD. The CDR3: CACDSLGDTTDELIF. CDR3 DNA: TGTGCCTGTGACTCCCTGGGGGATACAACCGATGAACTCATCTTT.

By share of the sample, this clone is medium-sized. The rearrangement uses TRDV2 and TRDJ1, with TRDD3 matching over 10 bases. This CDR3 is built from 18 residues. V lost 3 bases and J lost 0; bases outside the gene matches: 12. Germline loops: CDR1 GEAIGNYY, CDR2 EKD. Here the CDR3 reads CACDYLRTGGLYTDKLIF. CDR3 bases: TGTGCCTGTGACTACCTTCGTACTGGGGGATTGTACACCGATAAACTCATCTTT.

Comment on this clone: For this DNA, TCRdb reports the protein of a much larger clone, which diverges at residue 5, most likely from a read error; the protein presented here is translated directly from the DNA. The chain joins TRDV2 to TRDJ1; a possible D gene is TRDD3 (5 bases). Germline assignment: CDR1 GEAIGNYY and CDR2 EKD. The CDR3 covers 17 residues. V dropped 3 bases and J dropped 0 bases, with 19 bases sitting between them. CDR3 region: CACDSVMRGQYTDKLIF. CDR3 nucleotides: TGTGCCTGTGACTCCGTAATGAGGGGGCAGTACACCGATAAACTCATCTTT.

This clone was found a few times. TCRdb attributes to this sequence the protein of a much larger clone, which differs from the DNA translation at residue 14; a read error is likely, and the protein displayed is translated from the DNA. The rearrangement joins TRDV2 to TRDJ1; TRDD3 aligns across 12 bases. This CDR3 is 18 amino acids long. From germline, CDR1 is GEAIGNYY and CDR2 EKD. The CDR3 DNA follows: TGTGCCTGTGACCAACTACTGGGGGATACCGGGTACACCGGTAAACTCATCTTT. This sequence encodes CACDQLLGDTGYTGKLIF.

This clone was counted many times. Being one base from a much bigger clone, this may be a read error. Distinct nucleotide sequences in the sample also encode this CDR3. The chain has TRDV2 and TRDJ1; 8 bases align to TRDD3. This CDR3 has 16 residues. Germline loops: CDR1 GEAIGNYY, CDR2 EKD. The CDR3 DNA reads TGTGCCTGTGACAGGCTGGGGGAACTGTACACTGATAAACTCATCTTT. Amino acid sequence: CACDRLGELYTDKLIF.

This clone was seen a handful of times. Other DNA sequences in the same sample also yield this CDR3. The V and J genes are TRDV2 and TRDJ1; 10 bases map to TRDD3. V was clipped by 2 bases and J by 0 bases; unmatched bases: 8. The CDR3 loop spans 17 amino acids. Germline CDR1 and CDR2: GEAIGNYY and EKD. CDR3 amino acids: CACDKLGDTQDTDKLIF. CDR3 in DNA: TGTGCCTGTGACAAATTGGGGGATACCCAGGACACCGATAAACTCATCTTT.

Turning to this clone: The junction does not match germline at one end; this may be a read error. The rearrangement links TRDV2 to TRDJ1, with 13 bases that match TRDD3. CDR3 size: 19 residues. Germline V CDR1 and CDR2: GEAIGNYY, EKD. CDR3 amino acids: CACDSVLGDTRRHTDKPIF. CDR3 sequence (DNA): TGTGCCTGTGACTCCGTACTGGGGGATACGCGGAGACACACCGATAAACCCATCTTT.

This clone was observed at least ten times. The chain is built from TRDV2 and TRDJ1; 13 nucleotides match TRDD3. Per the germline V gene, CDR1 is GEAIGNYY and CDR2 is EKD. This CDR3 spans 18 amino acids. V lost 0 bases, J lost 4 bases, and 10 bases stayed unmatched. This chain's CDR3 is CACDTLGLGDTRGDKLIF. In DNA form, the CDR3 reads TGTGCCTGTGACACCCTAGGACTGGGGGATACGCGGGGCGATAAACTCATCTTT.

In its sample, this clone ranks as medium-sized (0.01 to 0.1%). Distinct nucleotide sequences in the sample also encode this CDR3. The V and J genes are TRDV2 and TRDJ1, with D maybe TRDD3 (9 bases). The CDR3 loop spans 20 amino acids. Trimming took 6 bases from V and 0 from J, leaving 31 bases between them. Germline CDR1 GEAIGNYY, CDR2 EKD. The DNA of the CDR3 is TGTGCCTGTTCCAAACTCACTTCCTACGGGACTGGGGGACACACCGATAAACTCATCTTT. Translation gives CACSKLTSYGTGGHTDKLIF.

This clone is classed as large. The identical CDR3 is also encoded by other nucleotide sequences in the sample. The chain links TRDV2 to TRDJ3; TRDD3 matches 9 bases. The CDR3 has 19 amino acids. V trimming: 0 bases; J trimming: 4 bases; junction bases outside the gene matches: 9. Germline V gene lookup returns CDR1 GEAIGNYY and CDR2 EKD. CDR3 bases: TGTGCCTGTGACACCGTTGGGGATACGCGTCGGTGGGACACCCGACAGATGTTTTTC. It specifies CACDTVGDTRRWDTRQMFF.

Only a few counts were recorded for this clone. The protein in TCRdb stems from a much larger clone and differs at residue 12 from this DNA's translation, likely a read error; here the protein is translated from the DNA. The genes are TRDV2 and TRDJ1, with 8 bases matching TRDD3. Germline-derived CDR1 and CDR2 are GEAIGNYY and EKD. This CDR3 region has 16 residues. DNA of the CDR3: TGTGCCTGTGAAGGTTTGGAGCTGGGGGACACCGGTAAACTCATCTTT. It specifies CACEGLELGDTGKLIF.

Within the sample, this clone is medium-sized (0.01 to 0.1%). This chain uses TRDV2 with TRDJ1; TRDD3 matches at 8 bases. CDR3 length equals 16 residues. The germline CDR1 and CDR2 sequences are GEAIGNYY and EKD. The trim removed 0 bases at V and 0 bases at J, leaving 5 bases unmatched. In DNA form, the CDR3 reads TGTGCCTGTGACACCCTGGGGGAATCGTACACCGATAAACTCATCTTT. As protein: CACDTLGESYTDKLIF.

By sample share, this clone is medium-sized. The chain combines TRDV2 with TRDJ1; maybe TRDD3 (8 bases). The ends were cut back, 0 bases at V and 1 base at J, with 23 bases in the middle. The CDR3 consists of 19 residues. Germline V gives CDR1 GEAIGNYY, CDR2 EKD. CDR3: CACDTVPSLLGVPTDKLIF. Here the CDR3 DNA reads TGTGCCTGTGACACCGTTCCTTCCTTACTGGGGGTCCCCACCGATAAACTCATCTTT.

Worth noting for this clone: One base separates it from a far larger clone, so it is likely a read error. This chain connects TRDV2 to TRDJ1; 8 nucleotides line up with TRDD3. The length of the CDR3 is 17 residues. The germline V gene encodes CDR1 GEAIGNYY and CDR2 EKD. The CDR3 sequence is CACDTVRALGDTGKLIF. The CDR3 coding sequence is TGTGCCTGTGACACCGTCCGAGCTCTGGGGGACACCGGTAAACTCATCTTT.

This clone was seen more than once but under ten times. A far larger clone lies a single base away; this is likely a read error. This specimen includes other DNA sequences encoding the same CDR3. The rearrangement joins TRDV2 to TRDJ3; the match to TRDD3 covers 9 bases. CDR1 and CDR2 from the germline V gene are GEAIGNYY and EKD. This CDR3 is built from 21 residues. DNA for the CDR3: TGTGCCTGCGACACCGGCTGGGGTGGGGGATATAGCTCCTGGGACACCCGACAGATGTTTTTC. Protein: CACDTGWGGGYSSWDTRQMFF.

On this clone itself: This sequence is one base from a far larger clone and is likely a read error. This CDR3 is also generated by other DNA sequences in the sample. The gene calls are TRDV2 and TRDJ1; weak D call: TRDD3 (5 bases). Germline values: CDR1 GEAIGNYY, CDR2 EKD. The ends were cut back, 0 bases at V and 4 bases at J, with 20 bases in the middle. The CDR3 consists of 17 residues. CDR3 sequence (DNA): TGTGCCTGTGACACCTCACTCTTACGGGGAACCAACGATAAACTCATCTTT. Translated: CACDTSLLRGTNDKLIF.

This clone was detected only a few times. A read error is the likely source, as a far larger clone sits one nucleotide away. Other nucleotide sequences in the sample specify the same CDR3. The rearrangement links TRDV2 to TRDJ1; 8 positions match TRDD3. Germline V gene lookup returns CDR1 GEAIGNYY and CDR2 EKD. The CDR3 length is 17 residues. CDR3: CACDTLGEKVYTDKLIF. CDR3 bases: TGTGCCTGTGACACCCTGGGGGAGAAGGTGTACACCGACAAACTCATCTTT.

Comment on this clone: The translation of this DNA and the TCRdb protein of a much larger clone differ at residue 10, probably owing to a read error; the protein shown here is translated from the DNA. J is TRDJ1 and V is TRDV2; D call uncertain. This CDR3 has 18 residues. V was cut by 1 base and J by 0 bases, with 20 bases left in between. Germline CDR1 is GEAIGNYY and CDR2 is EKD. CDR3: CACDTAARTPANTDKLIF. The CDR3 DNA reads TGTGCCTGTGACACTGCCGCCCGAACCCCCGCAAACACCGATAAACTCATCTTT.

With regard to this clone: This likely stems from a read error, as it lies one base from a far larger clone. The chain employs TRDV2 and TRDJ1; tentative D call: TRDD3 (5 bases). CDR1 GEAIGNYY and CDR2 EKD come from the germline V gene. Trimming pared 3 bases from V and 0 bases from J, leaving 28 bases between. There are 20 residues in the CDR3. The CDR3, as DNA: TGTGCCTGTGACCCCCTTGCGTCTGGCGATACAGTCCCCTACACCGATAAACTCATCTTT. Amino acids: CACDPLASGDTVPYTDKLIF.